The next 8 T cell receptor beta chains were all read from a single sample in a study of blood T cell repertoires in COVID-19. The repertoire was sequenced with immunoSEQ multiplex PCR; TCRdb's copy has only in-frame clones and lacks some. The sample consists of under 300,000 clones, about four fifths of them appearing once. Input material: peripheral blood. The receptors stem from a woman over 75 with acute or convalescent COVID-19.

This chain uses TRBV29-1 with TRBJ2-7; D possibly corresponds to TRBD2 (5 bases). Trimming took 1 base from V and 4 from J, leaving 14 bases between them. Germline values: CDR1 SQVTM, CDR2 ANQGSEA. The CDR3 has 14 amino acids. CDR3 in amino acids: CSVEVARGGYEQYF. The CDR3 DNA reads TGCAGCGTTGAAGTCGCCCGGGGTGGTTACGAGCAGTACTTC.

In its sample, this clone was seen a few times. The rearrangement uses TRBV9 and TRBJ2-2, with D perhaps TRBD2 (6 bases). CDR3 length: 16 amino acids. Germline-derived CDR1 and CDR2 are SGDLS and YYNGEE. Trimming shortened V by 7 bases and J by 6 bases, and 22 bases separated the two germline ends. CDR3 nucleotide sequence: TGTGCCAGCGGAGGGCGGGCCAACGGGGTCGCCGGGGAGCTGTTTTTT. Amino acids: CASGGRANGVAGELFF.

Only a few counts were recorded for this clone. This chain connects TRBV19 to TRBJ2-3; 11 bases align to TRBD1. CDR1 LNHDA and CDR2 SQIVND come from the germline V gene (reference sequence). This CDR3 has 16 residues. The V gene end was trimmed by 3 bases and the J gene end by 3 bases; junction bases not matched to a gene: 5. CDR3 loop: CASSIPGTGGTDTQYF. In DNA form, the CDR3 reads TGTGCCAGTAGTATCCCCGGGACAGGGGGGACAGATACGCAGTATTTT.

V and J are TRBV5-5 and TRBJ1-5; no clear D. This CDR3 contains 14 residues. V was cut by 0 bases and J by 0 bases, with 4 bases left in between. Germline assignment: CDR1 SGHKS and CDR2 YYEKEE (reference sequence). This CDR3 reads CASSLGNSNQPQHF. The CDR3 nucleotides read TGTGCCAGCAGCTTGGGTAATAGCAATCAGCCCCAGCATTTT.

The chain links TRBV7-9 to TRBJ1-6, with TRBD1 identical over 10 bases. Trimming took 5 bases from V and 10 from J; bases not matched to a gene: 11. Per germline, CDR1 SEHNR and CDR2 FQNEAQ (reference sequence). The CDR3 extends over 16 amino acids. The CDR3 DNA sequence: TGTGCCAGCAGCCTCCAGACAGGGGGCATGGGATCACCCCTCCACTTT. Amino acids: CASSLQTGGMGSPLHF.

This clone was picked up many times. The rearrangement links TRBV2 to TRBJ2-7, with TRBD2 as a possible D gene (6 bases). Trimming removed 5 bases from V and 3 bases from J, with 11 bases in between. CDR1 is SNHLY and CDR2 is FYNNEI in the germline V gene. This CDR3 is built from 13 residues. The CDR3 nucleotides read TGTGCCAGCAGTAGGGGACTGAGCTACGAGCAGTACTTC. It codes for CASSRGLSYEQYF.

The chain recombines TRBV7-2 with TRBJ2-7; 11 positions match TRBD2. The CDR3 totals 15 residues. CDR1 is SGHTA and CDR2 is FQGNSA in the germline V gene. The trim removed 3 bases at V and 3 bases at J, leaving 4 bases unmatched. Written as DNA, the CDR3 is TGTGCCAGCAGCTTCCAGGGACTAGCGGACTACGAGCAGTACTTC. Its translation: CASSFQGLADYEQYF.

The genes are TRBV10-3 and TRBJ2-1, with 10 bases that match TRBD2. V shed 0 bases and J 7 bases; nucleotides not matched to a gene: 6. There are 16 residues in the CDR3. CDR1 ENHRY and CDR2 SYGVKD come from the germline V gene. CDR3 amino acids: CAISESASGGANEQFF. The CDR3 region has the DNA TGTGCCATCAGTGAGTCGGCTAGCGGGGGTGCGAATGAGCAGTTCTTC.